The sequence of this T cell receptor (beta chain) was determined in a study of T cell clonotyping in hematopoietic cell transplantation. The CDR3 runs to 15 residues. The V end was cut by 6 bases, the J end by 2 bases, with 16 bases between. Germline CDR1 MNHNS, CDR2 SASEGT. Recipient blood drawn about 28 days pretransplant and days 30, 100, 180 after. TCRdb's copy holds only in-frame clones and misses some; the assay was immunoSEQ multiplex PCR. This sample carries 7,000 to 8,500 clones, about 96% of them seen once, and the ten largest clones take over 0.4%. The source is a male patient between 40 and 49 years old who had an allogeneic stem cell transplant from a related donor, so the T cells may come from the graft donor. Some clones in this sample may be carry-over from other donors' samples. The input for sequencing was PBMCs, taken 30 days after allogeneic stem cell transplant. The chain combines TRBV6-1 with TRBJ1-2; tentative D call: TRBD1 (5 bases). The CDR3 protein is CASSVAGTGNYGYTF. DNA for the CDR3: TGTGCCAGCAGCGTCGCCGGGACGGGGAACTATGGCTACACCTTC.